The text below deals with one TCR beta chain. Here immunoSEQ multiplex PCR was the method, and the copy in TCRdb shows in-frame clones only, minus some. This table has more than 150,000 clones, about 93% appearing once. This entry belongs to a study of control samples from healthy donors and cancer patients. The sequenced sample was blood. The source of this sequence is a man between 18 and 29 years old in good health.

CDR3 in DNA: TGCGCCAGCAGCTTGGCGGCGGGGCAGGGAGAGACCCAGTACTTC. Its protein is CASSLAAGQGETQYF. The chain employs TRBV5-1 and TRBJ2-5, with D tentatively TRBD2 (6 bases). V lost 0 bases and J lost 4, with 13 bases in between. CDR1 and CDR2 (germline): SGHRS, YFSETQ. This CDR3 has 15 amino acids. Together with reference TRBV5-1 and TRBJ2-5, the CDR3 gives the full variable domain: KAGVTQTPRYLIKTRGQQVTLSCSPISGHRSVSWYQQTPGQGLQFLFEYFSETQRNKGNFPGRFSGRQFSNSRSEMNVSTLELGDSALYLCASSLAAGQGETQYFGPGTRLLVL.